A single sample gave rise to the 30 T cell receptor beta chains below, sequenced in a study of OX40 agonist ivuxolimab in advanced cancers. Measured with immunoSEQ multiplex PCR; TCRdb has only the in-frame clones, and not every one. This table holds approximately 37,000 clones, around three quarters found once. The sample was CD4+ or CD8+ T cells sorted from blood, taken in a trial of the OX40 agonist ivuxolimab. Source of these receptors: an adult with an advanced solid tumor such as melanoma, head and neck, liver or kidney cancer.

Only one count was recorded for this clone. The rearrangement joins TRBV18 to TRBJ2-7, with D maybe TRBD1 (6 bases). The CDR3 has 13 residues. Germline loops: CDR1 KGHSH, CDR2 LQKENI. Trimming shortened V by 5 bases and J by 1 base, and 9 bases separated the two germline ends. For the CDR3, the DNA is TGTGCCAGCTCAAAAGGGGGATCCTACGAGCAGTACGTC. It translates to CASSKGGSYEQYV.

This chain links TRBV6-1 with TRBJ2-7, with D tentatively TRBD1 (5 bases). V lost 8 bases, J lost 0 bases, and 14 bases lay in between. The germline V gene encodes CDR1 MNHNS and CDR2 SASEGT. This CDR3 comprises 14 residues. In nucleotides, the CDR3 is TGTGCCAGCTTCTCCCAGGGTCACTCCTACGAGCAGTACTTC. It is translated as CASFSQGHSYEQYF.

The V gene is TRBV30, the J gene TRBJ1-2; D is unclear. The CDR3 spans 13 residues. V dropped 2 bases and J dropped 1 base, with 8 bases sitting between them. CDR1 GTSNPN and CDR2 SVGIG come from the germline V gene (reference sequence). The CDR3 protein is CAWSLGLNYGYTF. The CDR3 DNA reads TGTGCCTGGAGTTTAGGCCTTAACTATGGCTACACCTTC. Full variable domain (rest looked up from reference TRBV30 and TRBJ1-2): SQTIHQWPATLVQPVGSPLSLECTVEGTSNPNLYWYRQAAGRGLQLLFYSVGIGQISSEVPQNLSASRPQDRQFILSSKKLLLSDSGFYLCAWSLGLNYGYTFGSGTRLTVV.

This clone was seen once. Other DNA sequences in the same sample also yield this CDR3. V is TRBV9 and J is TRBJ2-5; TRBD2 aligns across 11 bases. The CDR3 is 14 amino acids. From germline, CDR1 is SGDLS and CDR2 YYNGEE. V lost 4 bases, J lost 3 bases, and 2 bases stayed unmatched. The CDR3 coding sequence is TGTGCCAGCAGCCTGGGACTAGCGGAAGAGACCCAGTACTTC. Encoded protein: CASSLGLAEETQYF.

The chain joins TRBV29-1 to TRBJ2-1, with 9 nucleotides matching TRBD1. Per germline, CDR1 SQVTM and CDR2 ANQGSEA. This CDR3 region has 13 residues. The CDR3 DNA reads as TGCAGTGCCTCGGGACAGGGTTACAATGAGCAGTTCTTC. Translation: CSASGQGYNEQFF.

On this clone itself: Different DNA sequences within this sample yield the same CDR3. The chain combines TRBV5-6 with TRBJ1-2; D might be TRBD1 (5 bases). The CDR3 is 14 residues long. CDR1 SGHDT and CDR2 YYEEEE come from the germline V gene. V gave up 4 bases and J gave up 3 bases, with 13 bases separating them. This chain's CDR3 is CASSTSGTDYGYTF. DNA of the CDR3: TGTGCCAGCAGCACATCCGGGACGGACTATGGCTACACCTTC.

The chain couples TRBV7-2 to TRBJ1-1; D might be TRBD1 (5 bases). The germline V gene encodes CDR1 SGHTA and CDR2 FQGNSA. The CDR3 loop spans 12 amino acids. V was trimmed by 3 bases and J by 11 bases, leaving 13 bases between them. The CDR3 DNA is TGTGCCAGCAGCTTGGGGGGATTTTGGGCTTTCTTT. Translated: CASSLGGFWAFF. Filled out from reference TRBV7-2 and TRBJ1-1, the complete variable domain reads GAGVSQSPSNKVTEKGKDVELRCDPISGHTALYWYRQSLGQGLEFLIYFQGNSAPDKSGLPSDRFSAERTGGSVSTLTIQRTQQEDSAVYLCASSLGGFWAFFGQGTRLTVV.

The rearrangement links TRBV27 to TRBJ2-2, with D uncertain. The germline CDR1 and CDR2 sequences are MNHEY and SMNVEV (reference sequence). Deletions cut 8 bases from V and 2 bases from J, with 6 bases between. The CDR3 is made up of 12 amino acids. The CDR3 is CASRFNTGELFF. CDR3 coding DNA: TGTGCCAGCCGATTTAACACCGGGGAGCTGTTTTTT.

This clone was seen a handful of times. The chain recombines TRBV19 with TRBJ2-7; no reliable D call. The germline gives CDR1 LNHDA, CDR2 SQIVND (reference sequence). The V end lost 3 bases, the J end lost 4 bases, and 10 bases lay between the germline ends. The CDR3 covers 13 residues. CDR3 region: CASSMARNYEQYF. In DNA form, the CDR3 reads TGTGCCAGTAGTATGGCCCGAAATTACGAGCAGTACTTC.

V and J are TRBV7-6 and TRBJ2-1; 8 bases map to TRBD1. This CDR3 spans 15 amino acids. V dropped 4 bases and J dropped 7; count of bases not matched to a gene: 9. In germline, CDR1 is SGHVS, CDR2 FNYEAQ. The CDR3, as DNA: TGTGCCAGCAGCTCTAAGGGACAGGTTTTTAATGAGCAGTTCTTC. It translates to CASSSKGQVFNEQFF. Full variable domain (outside the CDR3, taken from reference TRBV7-6 and TRBJ2-1): GAGVSQSPRYKVTKRGQDVALRCDPISGHVSLYWYRQALGQGPEFLTYFNYEAQQDKSGLPNDRFSAERPEGSISTLTIQRTEQRDSAMYRCASSSKGQVFNEQFFGPGTRLTVL.

This sequence joins TRBV6-5 and TRBJ2-3; no firm D call. Germline V gene sequence: CDR1 MNHEY, CDR2 SVGAGI. This CDR3 is built from 14 residues. Trimming took 7 bases from V and 5 from J, leaving 16 bases between them. CDR3 coding DNA: TGTGCCAGCAAAGTTAGGCTAGAGTTAGATACGCAGTATTTT. This gives the protein CASKVRLELDTQYF.

This sequence joins TRBV18 and TRBJ1-5; 8 bases are shared with TRBD1. The junction had 4 bases not matched to a gene; V was cut back by 3 bases and J by 0 bases. The CDR3 consists of 16 residues. The germline V gene has CDR1 KGHSH and CDR2 LQKENI. The CDR3 reads CASSPTGVNSNQPQHF. The DNA of the CDR3 is TGTGCCAGCTCACCGACAGGGGTTAATAGCAATCAGCCCCAGCATTTT.

The rearrangement links TRBV11-2 to TRBJ2-6; 7 bases match TRBD1. The V gene end was trimmed by 5 bases and the J gene end by 0 bases; junction bases not matched to a gene: 7. This CDR3 is built from 17 residues. The germline V gene has CDR1 SGHAT and CDR2 FQNNGV. CDR3 sequence: CASSTGTANSGANVLTF. The CDR3 DNA reads TGTGCCAGCAGCACCGGGACAGCTAACTCTGGGGCCAACGTCCTGACTTTC.

The V and J genes are TRBV27 and TRBJ2-2; D perhaps matches TRBD1 (6 bases). Germline CDR1 and CDR2: MNHEY and SMNVEV (reference sequence). The CDR3 has 14 residues. V was trimmed by 7 bases and J by 2 bases, leaving 11 bases between them. CDR3 amino acids: CASTGTHNTGELFF. DNA of the CDR3: TGTGCCAGCACTGGGACACATAACACCGGGGAGCTGTTTTTT.

The rearrangement links TRBV11-3 to TRBJ2-3; 11 bases match TRBD1. From germline, CDR1 is SGHNT and CDR2 YENEEA. The V gene end was trimmed by 5 bases and the J gene end by 2 bases; junction bases not matched to a gene: 6. CDR3 length equals 16 residues. CDR3 residues: CASSRRTGGNTDTQYF. CDR3 DNA: TGTGCCAGCAGCCGCCGGACAGGGGGCAACACAGATACGCAGTATTTT.

This clone was observed a handful of times. V is TRBV27 and J is TRBJ1-2; the D is unclear. V was cut by 6 bases and J by 5 bases, with 16 bases left in between. This CDR3 region has 14 residues. CDR1 and CDR2 (germline): MNHEY, SMNVEV (reference sequence). This CDR3 reads CASREGGREYGYTF. CDR3 coding DNA: TGTGCCAGCAGGGAGGGTGGGCGCGAGTATGGCTACACCTTC.

As DNA, the CDR3 is TGTGCCACCAGCAGCGCGGGAGATACGCAGTATTTT. Amino acids: CATSSAGDTQYF. V and J are TRBV15 and TRBJ2-3; D might be TRBD2 (5 bases). This CDR3 is 12 amino acids long. The germline V gene has CDR1 LNHNV and CDR2 YYDKDF (reference sequence). Trimming removed 3 bases from V and 5 bases from J, with 6 bases in between.

CDR3 residues: CASSWSSTDTQYF. The CDR3 region has the DNA TGTGCCAGCTCGTGGTCTAGCACAGATACGCAGTATTTT. The chain uses TRBV9 and TRBJ2-3; D ambiguous. This CDR3 contains 13 residues. V lost 7 bases to trimming and J lost 0 bases, with 9 bases between them. The germline V gene encodes CDR1 SGDLS and CDR2 YYNGEE.

This clone has more than one count but fewer than ten. The chain carries TRBV5-1 and TRBJ1-1; tentative D call: TRBD1 (6 bases). V dropped 6 bases and J dropped 1 base, with 16 bases sitting between them. Germline CDR1 SGHRS, CDR2 YFSETQ. The CDR3 is made up of 15 amino acids. The CDR3 DNA follows: TGCGCCAGCATACCCCCAGGGGCGACGAACACTGAAGCTTTCTTT. This gives the protein CASIPPGATNTEAFF. The variable domain in full, completed from reference TRBV5-1 and TRBJ1-1, reads KAGVTQTPRYLIKTRGQQVTLSCSPISGHRSVSWYQQTPGQGLQFLFEYFSETQRNKGNFPGRFSGRQFSNSRSEMNVSTLELGDSALYLCASIPPGATNTEAFFGQGTRLTVV.

This chain links TRBV15 with TRBJ1-5, with TRBD1 as a possible D gene (5 bases). There are 15 residues in the CDR3. Between the trimmed V and J ends, which lost 4 bases and 1 base, there was a span of 11 bases. Germline loops: CDR1 LNHNV, CDR2 YYDKDF (reference sequence). The CDR3 loop is CATSMGPGSNQPQHF. As DNA, the CDR3 is TGTGCCACCAGCATGGGGCCGGGGAGCAATCAGCCCCAGCATTTT.

The chain uses TRBV6-1 and TRBJ2-2, with D possibly being TRBD1 (6 bases). The CDR3 contains 15 residues. Germline assignment: CDR1 MNHNS and CDR2 SASEGT. Trimming took 8 bases from V and 3 from J, leaving 16 bases between them. The CDR3 DNA reads TGTGCCAGCCATCCACAGGGTCGGTACACCGGGGAGCTGTTTTTT. Encoded protein: CASHPQGRYTGELFF.

The chain uses TRBV12-5 and TRBJ2-3, with D possibly TRBD2 on 6 matching bases. CDR3 length equals 16 residues. Trimming cost V 7 bases and J 2 bases, with 19 bases left between them. Germline CDR1 reads LGHNT; CDR2 reads FRNRAP. The CDR3 DNA is TGTGCTAGTGCTCTTCTTCTAGCGCAATACACAGATACGCAGTATTTT. Its protein product is CASALLLAQYTDTQYF.

The CDR3 DNA reads TGTGCCAGCAGTCCTGGTGGCGGGGCGGTCTACGAGCAGTACGTC. It translates to CASSPGGGAVYEQYV. V and J are TRBV6-6 and TRBJ2-7, with D tentatively TRBD2 (6 bases). The germline V gene has CDR1 MNHNY and CDR2 SVGAGI (reference sequence). Trimming left V 5 bases short and J 3 bases short, with 17 bases between. CDR3 size: 15 residues.

The gene calls are TRBV7-2 and TRBJ1-2, with 7 bases identical to TRBD1. The CDR3 has 12 amino acids. J lost 10 bases, V lost 3 bases, and 5 bases had no gene match. Germline V gives CDR1 SGHTA, CDR2 FQGNSA. In DNA form, the CDR3 reads TGTGCCAGCAGCTTCCGACAGGGTGACTACACCTTC. This gives the protein CASSFRQGDYTF.

The rearrangement joins TRBV4-1 to TRBJ2-3; 7 bases match TRBD1. Trimming took 2 bases from V and 1 from J; bases not matched to a gene: 9. CDR1 and CDR2 (germline): MGHRA, YSYEKL. The CDR3 is 17 amino acids. This CDR3 reads CASSQLGQSGGTDTQYF. CDR3 DNA: TGCGCCAGCAGCCAATTGGGACAGAGTGGGGGCACAGATACGCAGTATTTT.

The rearrangement uses TRBV21-1 and TRBJ1-1. TRBV21-1 is noted as a pseudogene. This CDR3 has 14 amino acids. CDR3 in amino acids: CASSKEGGVTEAFF. Here the CDR3 DNA reads TGTGCCAGCAGCAAAGAGGGAGGGGTCACTGAAGCTTTCTTT.

The rearrangement joins TRBV9 to TRBJ2-2; D is possibly TRBD1 (5 bases). Deletions cut 7 bases from V and 5 bases from J, with 6 bases between. Germline V CDR1 and CDR2: SGDLS, YYNGEE. This CDR3 is built from 11 residues. The CDR3 sequence is CASQGTGELFF. The CDR3 coding sequence is TGTGCCAGCCAGGGTACCGGGGAGCTGTTTTTT.

The chain joins TRBV19 to TRBJ2-1; 7 bases match TRBD2. With 0 bases clipped from V and 4 bases from J, the junction kept 6 bases outside the gene matches. Looked up from germline, CDR1 is LNHDA and CDR2 is SQIVND (reference sequence). This CDR3 contains 16 residues. The CDR3 sequence: CASSIDRGVVYNEQFF. The CDR3 coding sequence is TGTGCCAGTAGTATAGATCGGGGGGTCGTGTACAATGAGCAGTTCTTC.

The chain has TRBV18 and TRBJ2-5; tentative D call: TRBD2 (7 bases). The CDR3 covers 14 residues. Germline V gene sequence: CDR1 KGHSH, CDR2 LQKENI. Trimming cost V 3 bases and J 5 bases, with 13 bases left between them. CDR3 protein: CASSPGGPVETQYF. The CDR3 coding sequence is TGTGCCAGCTCACCGGGGGGGCCGGTGGAGACCCAGTACTTC.

In this sample, this clone turned up a few times. This chain links TRBV30 with TRBJ1-1, with no clear D. Germline V lookup: CDR1 GTSNPN, CDR2 SVGIG (reference sequence). This CDR3 contains 13 residues. Trimming pared 4 bases from V and 5 bases from J, leaving 14 bases between. The CDR3 region is CAWMWDRATEAFF. DNA for the CDR3: TGTGCCTGGATGTGGGATAGGGCGACTGAAGCTTTCTTT.